Listed below are T cell receptor beta chains from one sample, sequenced in a study of cytomegalovirus exposure and HLA in healthy donors. Clones were read by immunoSEQ multiplex PCR, and TCRdb kept only the in-frame ones, dropping some. The repertoire holds tens of thousands of clones, with around 73% as singletons. Sequences were obtained from PBMCs. The origin of the receptors is a man aged 50 to 60 in good health and CMV-seronegative. Both conserved end residues are part of each CDR3. The order of the fields is D gene, CDR3 length, V gene, clone size, J gene, CDR3 protein, CDR3 DNA. The D gene is left open where the match is weak. The size field is filled for only some rows; it gives once, few, many or a size class.

.	17	TRBV7-9	.	TRBJ1-1	CASSSPFAGVPNTEAFF	TGTGCCAGCAGCTCACCATTCGCCGGGGTACCGAACACTGAAGCTTTCTTT
.	12	TRBV10-2	.	TRBJ2-2	CASSPGGGELFF	TGCGCCAGCTCTCCCGGCGGCGGGGAGCTGTTTTTT
TRBD1	16	TRBV4-2	.	TRBJ2-7	CASSLAGGQGSYEQYF	TGTGCCAGCAGCCTGGCTGGGGGACAGGGTTCCTACGAGCAGTACTTC
TRBD1	15	TRBV19	once	TRBJ2-2	CASSDRQGRVGELFF	TGTGCCAGTAGTGACCGACAGGGGCGGGTCGGGGAGCTGTTTTTT
TRBD1	15	TRBV7-3	once	TRBJ2-3	CASSSSGGLGDTQYF	TGTGCCAGCAGCTCATCAGGGGGCCTTGGAGATACGCAGTATTTT
TRBD1	16	TRBV6-5	.	TRBJ2-2	CASSYSGQGVSGELFF	TGTGCCAGCAGTTACAGCGGACAGGGGGTATCCGGGGAGCTGTTTTTT
TRBD2	14	TRBV6-5	.	TRBJ2-5	CASNIAGMGETQYF	TGTGCCAGCAATATAGCGGGGATGGGAGAGACCCAGTACTTC
.	14	TRBV10-1	.	TRBJ2-7	CASSATPPGYEQYF	TGCGCCAGCAGTGCAACTCCCCCGGGCTACGAGCAGTACTTC
.	14	TRBV19	.	TRBJ1-1	CASSLGRVNTEAFF	TGTGCCAGTAGTTTAGGGAGAGTGAACACTGAAGCTTTCTTT
TRBD1	15	TRBV7-3	.	TRBJ1-1	CASSSTGQGNTEAFF	TGTGCCAGCAGCAGTACGGGACAGGGAAACACTGAAGCTTTCTTT